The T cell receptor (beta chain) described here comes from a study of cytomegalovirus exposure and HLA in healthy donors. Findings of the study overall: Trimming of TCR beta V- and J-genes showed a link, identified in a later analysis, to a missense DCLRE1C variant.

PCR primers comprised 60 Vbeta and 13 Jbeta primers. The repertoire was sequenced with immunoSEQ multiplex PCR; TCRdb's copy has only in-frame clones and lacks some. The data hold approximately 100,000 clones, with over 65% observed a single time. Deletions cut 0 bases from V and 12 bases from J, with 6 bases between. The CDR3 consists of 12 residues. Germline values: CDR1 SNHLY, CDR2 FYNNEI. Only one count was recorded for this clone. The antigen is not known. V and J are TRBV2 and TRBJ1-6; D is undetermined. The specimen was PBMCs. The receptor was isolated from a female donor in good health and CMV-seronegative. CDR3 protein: CASSEAGRPLHF. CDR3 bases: TGTGCCAGCAGTGAAGCCGGGAGACCCCTCCACTTT. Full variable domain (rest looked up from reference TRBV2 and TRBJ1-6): EPEVTQTPSHQVTQMGQEVILRCVPISNHLYFYWYRQILGQKVEFLVSFYNNEISEKSEIFDDQFSVERPDGSNFTLKIRSTKLEDSAMYFCASSEAGRPLHFGNGTRLTVT.